Below are 28 T cell receptor beta chains sequenced from a single sample in a study of T cells in women clearing cervical HPV infection. TCRdb keeps only in-frame clones here, not all; method: immunoSEQ multiplex PCR. This repertoire includes under 30,000 clones. The sample was blood buffy coat. The receptors derive from a woman aged 18 to 75 with a cervical HPV16 infection that either progressed to CIN3+ or cleared (not recorded which).

Notes on this clone: The observed sequence ends 3 residues before the CDR3 terminus, with the missing tail filled in from the germline J gene. The gene calls are TRBV5-1 and TRBJ2-2; D might be TRBD1 (6 bases). With 2 bases removed from V and 8 bases from J, the gap between germline ends came to 7 bases. This CDR3 has 12 amino acids. Germline CDR1 SGHRS, CDR2 YFSETQ. CDR3 protein: CASSFQGGELFF. The CDR3 DNA, read in part, is TGCGCCAGCAGCTTCCAGGGGGGGGAG.

Worth noting for this clone: The read terminates 3 residues before the CDR3 end, so the remaining end is supplied by the germline J gene. The chain employs TRBV10-1 and TRBJ2-2, with 10 bases lining up with TRBD1. Per the germline V gene, CDR1 is WNHNN and CDR2 is SYGVQD (reference sequence). The CDR3 is 16 residues long. Partial CDR3 DNA: TGCGCCAGCAGTCTTTCAGCCGGGACAGGGGATTCACCG. As protein: CASSLSAGTGDSP. The full-length CDR3 reads as CASSLSAGTGDSPLFF.

Regarding this clone: The missing CDR3 end, 3 residues past where the read stops, is filled in from the germline J gene. The chain employs TRBV30 and TRBJ2-5, with TRBD1 identical over 9 bases. The CDR3 is 14 amino acids. Germline CDR1 GTSNPN, CDR2 SVGIG (reference sequence). The sequenced CDR3 bases are TGTGCCTGGATGTCTCGGACAGGGGCCTATACC. Its protein product is CAWMSRTGAYT. The CDR3 as a whole reads CAWMSRTGAYTQYF.

In the case of this clone: The read ends 3 residues shy of where the CDR3 ends; the end is completed using the germline J gene. The rearrangement links TRBV5-1 to TRBJ2-5; D ambiguous. Germline CDR1 SGHRS, CDR2 YFSETQ. V was trimmed by 0 bases and J by 1 base, leaving 7 bases between them. This CDR3 contains 14 residues. CDR3 DNA, as far as it was read: TGCGCCAGCAGCTTGGACTCTACCCAAGAGACC. It encodes CASSLDSTQET. The whole CDR3 reads CASSLDSTQETQYF.

Turning to this clone: The read is 3 residues too short to cover the CDR3 end, so that end is filled in from the germline J gene. This chain links TRBV19 with TRBJ1-1, with TRBD1 matching over 8 bases. CDR3 length: 14 amino acids. The junction had 8 bases not matched to a gene; V was cut back by 7 bases and J by 4 bases. Per the germline V gene, CDR1 is LNHDA and CDR2 is SQIVND (reference sequence). CDR3 region: CASNPGGGVTEAFF. Partial CDR3 DNA: TGTGCCAGTAACCCAGGGGGCGGGGTCACTGAA.

Partial CDR3 DNA: TGTGCCAGTAGTATGGGGCGTTACGCCTCCTACGAG. Its protein product is CASSMGRYASYE. The CDR3 in full is CASSMGRYASYEQYF. The gene calls are TRBV19 and TRBJ2-7; maybe TRBD1 (5 bases). With the read ending 3 residues before the CDR3 end, the germline J gene is used to fill in that end. CDR1 and CDR2 (germline): LNHDA, SQIVND (reference sequence). With 3 bases removed from V and 0 bases from J, the gap between germline ends came to 12 bases. This CDR3 is built from 15 residues.

For this clone: The read comes to an end 3 residues before the CDR3 does, leaving the germline J gene to fill in the end. V and J are TRBV6-4 and TRBJ1-4; D possibly corresponds to TRBD1 (6 bases). CDR3 size: 16 residues. Germline lookup yields CDR1 MRHNA and CDR2 SNTAGT. The covered CDR3 bases are TGTGCCAGCAGTGACGGACAGTCCTCTGGGGCCAACGTA. Encoded protein: CASSDGQSSGANV. Given in full, the CDR3 is CASSDGQSSGANVLFF.

A remark on this clone: A junction boundary mismatches the germline segment, possibly from a read error. At the DNA level, this CDR3 is encoded by other sequences in the same sample as well. Incomplete CDR3 DNA: TGTGCCAGCAGCGAAGCGGGACTAGGACAAAACATT. Translated: CASSEAGLGQNI. The entire CDR3 protein is CASSEAGLGQNIQYF. The chain has TRBV6-1 and TRBJ2-4; 8 positions match TRBD2. The read falls 3 residues short of the CDR3 end, and the missing part is taken from the germline J gene. Per the germline V gene, CDR1 is MNHNS and CDR2 is SASEGT. The CDR3 consists of 15 residues.

Points on this clone: The read gets to within 3 residues of the CDR3 end, and the germline J gene fills in the rest. This chain links TRBV2 with TRBJ2-5; 11 bases are a match to TRBD2. Germline lookup yields CDR1 SNHLY and CDR2 FYNNEI. This CDR3 has 14 residues. The J segment lost 6 bases and the V segment lost 7 bases, leaving 7 bases of the junction unmatched. The part of the CDR3 DNA that was read is TGTGCCAGCACAGAACTAGCGGGAGTAAAGACC. Residues: CASTELAGVKT. The full CDR3 protein is CASTELAGVKTQYF.

Worth noting for this clone: The CDR3 extends 3 residues past the end of the read, so its final part is completed from the germline J gene. The chain joins TRBV4-1 to TRBJ1-1; D may be TRBD1 (6 bases). V lost 5 bases, J lost 7 bases, and 14 bases lay in between. CDR3 size: 13 residues. Germline assignment: CDR1 MGHRA and CDR2 YSYEKL. CDR3 loop: CASSFTGLSEAFF. CDR3 DNA, as far as it was read: TGCGCCAGCAGCTTTACAGGGTTGAGTGAA.

Details on this clone: The read comes to an end 3 residues before the CDR3 does, leaving the germline J gene to fill in the end. The chain joins TRBV29-1 to TRBJ1-2; a possible D gene is TRBD1 (6 bases). Per germline, CDR1 SQVTM and CDR2 ANQGSEA. Deletions cut 6 bases from V and 4 bases from J, with 9 bases between. The CDR3 loop spans 11 amino acids. The DNA read from the CDR3 is TGCAGCGTGGGACATAGCTATGGC. Its translation is CSVGHSYG. The full CDR3 reads CSVGHSYGYTF. Full variable domain (missing parts from reference TRBV29-1 and TRBJ1-2): SAVISQKPSRDICQRGTSLTIQCQVDSQVTMMFWYRQQPGQSLTLIATANQGSEATYESGFVIDKFPISRPNLTFSTLTVSNMSPEDSSIYLCSVGHSYGYTFGSGTRLTVV.

Notes on this clone: The read is 3 residues too short to cover the CDR3 end, so that end is filled in from the germline J gene. The gene calls are TRBV9 and TRBJ2-2; D gene unclear. The CDR3 has 13 residues. The V and J ends lost 3 bases and 6 bases respectively, with 9 bases between them. Germline CDR1 reads SGDLS; CDR2 reads YYNGEE. The chain's CDR3 is CASSGTYPGELFF. The CDR3 DNA, read in part, is TGTGCCAGCAGCGGTACATATCCCGGGGAG.

Note on this clone: The CDR3 end is not reached by the read, which stops 3 residues before it; the germline J gene fills it in. The chain is built from TRBV2 and TRBJ2-3; TRBD2 aligns across 8 bases. The CDR3 loop spans 17 amino acids. The trim removed 8 bases at V and 3 bases at J, leaving 16 bases unmatched. From germline, CDR1 is SNHLY and CDR2 FYNNEI. CDR3 region: CASASHPGLVLTDTQYF. Partial CDR3 DNA: TGTGCCAGCGCCAGCCACCCGGGACTAGTTTTGACAGATACG.

Worth noting for this clone: The read is 3 residues too short to cover the CDR3 end, so that end is filled in from the germline J gene. The genes are TRBV19 and TRBJ1-3; unclear D gene. The CDR3 consists of 17 residues. Germline V CDR1 and CDR2: LNHDA, SQIVND (reference sequence). V was shortened by 5 bases and J by 0 bases, with 17 bases between the two germline ends. The CDR3 spells CASSPYYLSGSGNTIYF. CDR3 DNA (partial): TGTGCCAGTAGTCCCTATTACCTCTCCGGCTCTGGAAACACC.

On this clone: Read coverage stops 3 residues before the CDR3 terminus; the germline J gene supplies the remainder. This chain connects TRBV7-3 to TRBJ2-3, with D possibly matching TRBD1 (6 bases). The CDR3 has 14 residues. Germline loops: CDR1 SGHTA, CDR2 FQGTGA. CDR3 sequence: CASSAGQNQETQYF. The CDR3 bases that were read are TGTGCCAGCAGCGCCGGACAGAACCAAGAGACG. The full variable domain, its missing parts supplied by reference TRBV7-3 and TRBJ2-3, is GAGVSQTPSNKVTEKGKYVELRCDPISGHTALYWYRQSLGQGPEFLIYFQGTGAADDSGLPNDRFFAVRPEGSVSTLKIQRTERGDSAVYLCASSAGQNQETQYFGPGTRLTVL.

The sequenced CDR3 bases are TGTGCCAGTAGTAAGGGCAGGGCATACACAGATACC. Its protein is CASSKGRAYTDT. The complete CDR3 protein is CASSKGRAYTDTYTF. The chain is built from TRBV19 and TRBJ1-2; D is possibly TRBD1 (5 bases). The read finishes 3 residues shy of the CDR3 end, and the germline J gene is used to complete it. Germline CDR1 and CDR2: LNHDA and SQIVND (reference sequence). CDR3 length: 15 residues.

A note on this clone: The read terminates 3 residues before the CDR3 end, so the remaining end is supplied by the germline J gene. The chain joins TRBV10-1 to TRBJ2-3; a possible D gene is TRBD1 (5 bases). Germline-derived CDR1 and CDR2 are WNHNN and SYGVQD (reference sequence). V was trimmed by 6 bases and J by 4 bases, leaving 17 bases between them. This CDR3 contains 15 residues. CDR3 region: CASSQSLGAADTQYF. The CDR3 DNA, read in part, is TGCGCCAGCAGCCAGAGTCTAGGGGCGGCAGATACG.

Remarks on this clone: The sequence runs out 3 residues before the end of the CDR3; the remainder is reconstructed from the germline J gene. This chain joins TRBV7-3 and TRBJ2-3; 10 bases line up with TRBD2. Germline assignment: CDR1 SGHTA and CDR2 FQGTGA. The length of the CDR3 is 15 residues. V dropped 5 bases and J dropped 5; count of bases not matched to a gene: 7. The CDR3 reads CASSVSGRAVDTQYF. Partial CDR3 DNA: TGTGCCAGCAGCGTGAGCGGGAGGGCCGTAGATACG.

About this clone itself: The read gets to within 3 residues of the CDR3 end, and the germline J gene fills in the rest. This same CDR3 is encoded by further DNA sequences in the sample. J is TRBJ1-6 and V is TRBV5-1, with 7 bases fitting TRBD1. CDR3 length equals 14 residues. Germline CDR1 reads SGHRS; CDR2 reads YFSETQ. V lost 2 bases, J lost 8 bases, and 4 bases stayed unmatched. CDR3 protein: CASSLPTGDSPLHF. The part of the CDR3 DNA that was read is TGCGCCAGCAGCTTACCAACAGGGGATTCACCC.

About this clone itself: The read is 3 residues too short to cover the CDR3 end, so that end is filled in from the germline J gene. The chain is built from TRBV2 and TRBJ2-7; TRBD2 agrees at 12 bases. The germline CDR1 and CDR2 sequences are SNHLY and FYNNEI. Trimming at V came to 5 bases and at J to 0 bases, leaving 11 bases not matched to a gene. The CDR3 is 18 amino acids. CDR3 DNA, as far as it was read: TGTGCCAGCAGTATGACTAGCGGGGGTGCCCCGTTCTCCTACGAG. This translates into CASSMTSGGAPFSYE. In full, the CDR3 reads CASSMTSGGAPFSYEQYF.

Worth noting for this clone: The read gets to within 3 residues of the CDR3 end, and the germline J gene fills in the rest. The rearrangement uses TRBV12-3 or TRBV12-4 and TRBJ2-2, with D unclear. The length of the CDR3 is 12 residues. The ends were cut back, 7 bases at V and 5 bases at J, with 8 bases in the middle. The sequenced CDR3 bases are TGTGCCAGCACATCGGTGACCGGGGAG. Protein sequence: CASTSVTGE. The entire CDR3 protein is CASTSVTGELFF.

As concerns this clone: A junction end diverges from the germline sequence, so it may reflect a read error. Read coverage stops 3 residues before the CDR3 terminus; the germline J gene supplies the remainder. The chain uses TRBV7-7 and TRBJ2-5; D is tentatively TRBD1 or TRBD2 (6 bases each). The germline V gene encodes CDR1 SSHAT and CDR2 FNYEAQ (reference sequence). This CDR3 has 14 amino acids. The part of the CDR3 DNA that was read is TGTGCTAGCAGCTTAGGGGGGCTTATCGTGACC. This encodes CASSLGGLIVT. The complete CDR3 reads CASSLGGLIVTQYF.

Notes on this clone: The CDR3 goes on 3 residues after the read ends, and that part is filled in from the germline J gene. This chain connects TRBV7-2 to TRBJ2-5; 7 nucleotides align to TRBD1. This CDR3 comprises 15 residues. V was pared by 3 bases and J by 3 bases, with 7 bases of the junction left unmatched. Per the germline V gene, CDR1 is SGHTA and CDR2 is FQGNSA. This CDR3 is CASSFVPGTEETQYF. The CDR3 bases that were read are TGTGCCAGCAGCTTCGTCCCGGGGACAGAAGAGACC.

A note on this clone: The CDR3 end falls 3 residues outside the read, so it is completed with the germline J gene. The rearrangement uses TRBV18 and TRBJ1-2, with 8 bases matching TRBD1. CDR1 KGHSH and CDR2 LQKENI come from the germline V gene. The CDR3 is 14 amino acids. The CDR3 bases that were read are TGTGCCAGCTCAACTACAGGGGGTACGGGCGAC. Translation gives CASSTTGGTGD. The full CDR3 is CASSTTGGTGDYTF.

With regard to this clone: The CDR3 is cut off 3 residues early in the read; its end comes from the germline J gene. The genes are TRBV6-4 and TRBJ2-3; D may be TRBD1 (5 bases). CDR1 and CDR2 from the germline V gene are MRHNA and SNTAGT. The CDR3 length is 16 residues. The CDR3 DNA, read in part, is TGTGCCAGCAGTGAGTCTCCAGGGAACAGCCAAGAGACG. Its translation: CASSESPGNSQET. The complete CDR3 reads CASSESPGNSQETQYF.

Regarding this clone: The CDR3 end falls 3 residues outside the read, so it is completed with the germline J gene. The V call is TRBV2, the J call TRBJ2-2; the D gene is possibly TRBD1 (6 bases). This CDR3 contains 15 residues. CDR1 SNHLY and CDR2 FYNNEI come from the germline V gene. CDR3 sequence: CASRGTLSYNSPLFF. Incomplete CDR3 DNA: TGTGCCAGCAGAGGGACACTCTCCTATAATTCACCG.

To note about this clone: The read comes to an end 3 residues before the CDR3 does, leaving the germline J gene to fill in the end. The chain has TRBV7-6 and TRBJ1-2; 7 bases match TRBD1. The CDR3 is made up of 14 amino acids. Germline lookup yields CDR1 SGHVS and CDR2 FNYEAQ. The CDR3: CASSPPYKGADYTF. Partial CDR3 DNA: TGTGCCAGCAGCCCTCCGTATAAGGGGGCCGAC.

In the case of this clone: Read sequence stops 3 residues before the CDR3 end, and the germline J gene provides the missing end. V gene TRBV19 combines with J gene TRBJ1-5; TRBD1 matches at 9 bases. Germline assignment: CDR1 LNHDA and CDR2 SQIVND (reference sequence). The length of the CDR3 is 14 residues. Trimming at V came to 5 bases and at J to 6 bases, leaving 5 bases not matched to a gene. The sequenced CDR3 bases are TGTGCCAGTAGTGGGACAGGGAAGTTTCAGCCC. Residues: CASSGTGKFQP. The CDR3 in full is CASSGTGKFQPQHF.